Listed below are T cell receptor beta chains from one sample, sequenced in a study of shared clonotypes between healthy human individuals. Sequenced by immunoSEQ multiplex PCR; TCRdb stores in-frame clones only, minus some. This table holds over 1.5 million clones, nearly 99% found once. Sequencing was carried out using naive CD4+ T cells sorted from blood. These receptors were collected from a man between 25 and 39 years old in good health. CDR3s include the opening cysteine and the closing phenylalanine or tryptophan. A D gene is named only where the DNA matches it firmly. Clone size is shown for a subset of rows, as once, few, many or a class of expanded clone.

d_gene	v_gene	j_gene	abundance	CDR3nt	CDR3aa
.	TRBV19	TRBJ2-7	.	TGTGCCAGTAGCTTACTAGGGGGAGAGCAGTACTTC	CASSLLGGEQYF
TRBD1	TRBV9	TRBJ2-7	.	TGTGCCAGCAGCTCAGCGGACAGGGTGTCTGCCGAGCAGTACTTC	CASSSADRVSAEQYF
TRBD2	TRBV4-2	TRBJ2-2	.	TGTGCCAGCAGCAGTCGACTAGCCCAGAACACCGGGGAGCTGTTTTTT	CASSSRLAQNTGELFF
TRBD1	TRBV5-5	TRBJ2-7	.	TGTGCCAGCAGCACCGCCAGGGGGTACGAGCAGTACTTC	CASSTARGYEQYF
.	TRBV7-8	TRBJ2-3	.	TGTGCCAGCAGCTTAGTCGTAGTCGGGACGACAGATACGCAGTATTTT	CASSLVVVGTTDTQYF
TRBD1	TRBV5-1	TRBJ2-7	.	TGCGCCAGCAGCACGCCGAAGGGACAGTCCTACGAGCAGTACTTC	CASSTPKGQSYEQYF
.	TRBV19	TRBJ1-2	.	TGTGCCAGTAGTTCCTGGGAACGGGCTGGCTATGGCTACACCTTC	CASSSWERAGYGYTF
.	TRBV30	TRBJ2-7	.	TGTGCCTGGAGTGTACGCAGGGGGGACGAGCAGTACTTC	CAWSVRRGDEQYF
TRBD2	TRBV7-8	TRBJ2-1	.	TGTGCCAGCAGCTTAGGCGGGAGGCTCTACAATGAGCAGTTCTTC	CASSLGGRLYNEQFF
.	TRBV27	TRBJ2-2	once	TGTGCCACCAGGTCCTTTTACCACGAAAAGAACACCGGGGAGCTGTTTTTT	CATRSFYHEKNTGELFF
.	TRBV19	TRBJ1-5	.	TGTGCCAGTAGTATAAATCGGGGGAGCAATCAGCCCCAGCATTTT	CASSINRGSNQPQHF
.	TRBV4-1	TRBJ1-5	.	TGCGCCAGCAGCCGACAGGAGTGGCAGCCCCAGCATTTT	CASSRQEWQPQHF
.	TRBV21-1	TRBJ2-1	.	TGTGCCAGCCCCGCCGGGAGCGGGAGGAGTGAGGATGAGCAGTTCTTC	CASPAGSGRSEDEQFF
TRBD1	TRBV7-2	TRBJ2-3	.	TGTGCCAGCAGCTCCGGAGACAGGGGATACACAGATACGCAGTATTTT	CASSSGDRGYTDTQYF
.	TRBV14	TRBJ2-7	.	TGTGCCAGCAGCTTCCGGGTTGAGTACGAGCAGTACTTC	CASSFRVEYEQYF
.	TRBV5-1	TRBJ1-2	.	TGCGCCAGCAGCGGGACCTATAACTATGGCTACACCTTC	CASSGTYNYGYTF
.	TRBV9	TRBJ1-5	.	TGTGCCAGCGGGACTAGTCAGCCCCAGCATTTT	CASGTSQPQHF
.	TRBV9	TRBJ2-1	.	TGTGCCAGCAGCGTAGCGTCGGTAATCTCTAATGAGCAGTTCTTC	CASSVASVISNEQFF
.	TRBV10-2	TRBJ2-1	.	TGCGCCAGTTCAGGGGGTCGTAGCGGGTGGTCCAATGAGCAGTTCTTC	CASSGGRSGWSNEQFF
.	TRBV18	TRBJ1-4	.	TGTGCCAGCTTTATGAGCCGGGGTGAAAAACTGTTTTTT	CASFMSRGEKLFF
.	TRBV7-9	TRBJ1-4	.	TGTGCCAGCAGCCCCCTAGACCCAAATCGGAATGAAAAACTGTTTTTT	CASSPLDPNRNEKLFF
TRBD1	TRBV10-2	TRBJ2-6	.	TGCGCCAGCACCCCCGGACAGGGAATCTCTGGGGCCAACGTCCTGACTTTC	CASTPGQGISGANVLTF
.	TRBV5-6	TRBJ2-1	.	TGTGCCAGCAGCTTAGGGCTAGCTGCCTACAATGAGCAGTTCTTC	CASSLGLAAYNEQFF
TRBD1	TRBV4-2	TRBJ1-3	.	TGTGCCAGCAGCCAAGATGTACAGGGGGCTACCTCTGGAAACACCATATATTTT	CASSQDVQGATSGNTIYF
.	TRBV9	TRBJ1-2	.	TGTGCCAGCAGCGTATCCTCGGGCGGCTACACCTTC	CASSVSSGGYTF
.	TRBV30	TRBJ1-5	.	TGTGCCTGGAGAGGTGGCGGTTCCATTAGCAATCAGCCCCAGCATTTT	CAWRGGGSISNQPQHF
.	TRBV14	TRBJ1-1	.	TGTGCCAGCAGCCAATCGAGGCCACTCAGGAACACTGAAGCTTTCTTT	CASSQSRPLRNTEAFF
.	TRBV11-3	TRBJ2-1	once	TGTGCCAGCAGCCCCCACCGGCGGGAAGGCGATGAGCAGTTCTTC	CASSPHRREGDEQFF
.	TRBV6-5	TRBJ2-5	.	TGTGCCAGCAGTAACAGACGTCGGGAGACCCAGTACTTC	CASSNRRRETQYF
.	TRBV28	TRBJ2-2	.	TGTGCCAGCAGACTTCAGGGGCACGGGGAGCTGTTTTTT	CASRLQGHGELFF
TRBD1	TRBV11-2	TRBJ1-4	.	TGTGCCAGCAGTTATACAGGGGGTTTCGCAACTAATGAAAAACTGTTTTTT	CASSYTGGFATNEKLFF
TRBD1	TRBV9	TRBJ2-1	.	TGTGCCAGCAGCGTATCGGGACAGACCTACAATGAGCAGTTCTTC	CASSVSGQTYNEQFF
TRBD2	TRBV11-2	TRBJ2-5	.	TGTGCCAGCAGCTTTGCGGGAGTCCAAGAGACCCAGTACTTC	CASSFAGVQETQYF
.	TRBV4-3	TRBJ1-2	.	TGCGCCAGCAGCCAAACGACAGGCCCTTATGGCTACACCTTC	CASSQTTGPYGYTF
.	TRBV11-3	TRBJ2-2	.	TGTGCCAGCAGCCGACGCACGAACACCGGGGAGCTGTTTTTT	CASSRRTNTGELFF
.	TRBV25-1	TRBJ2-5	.	TGTGCCACCGGGTATGAGACCCAGTACTTC	CATGYETQYF
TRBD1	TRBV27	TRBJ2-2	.	TGTGCCAGCAGTTTGAGGGACAGGGGGACCGGGGAGCTGTTTTTT	CASSLRDRGTGELFF
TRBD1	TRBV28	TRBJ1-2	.	TGTGCCAGCAGTTTAGCAGACAGGGGGCTAGGATCATTACGGTATGGCTACACCTTC	CASSLADRGLGSLRYGYTF
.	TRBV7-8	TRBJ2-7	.	TGTGCCAGCAGTGTAGCGGTACAGCGAACCTACGAGCAGTACTTC	CASSVAVQRTYEQYF
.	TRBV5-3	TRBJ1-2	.	TGTGCCAGAAGCTTCCTCCGGGACATGATCGGCTACACCTTC	CARSFLRDMIGYTF
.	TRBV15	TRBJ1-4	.	TGTGCCACCAGCAGAGCGCCCGGTGAAAAACTGTTTTTT	CATSRAPGEKLFF
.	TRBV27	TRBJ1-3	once	TGTGCCAGCAGCCGAGGATTTGGAAACACCATATATTTT	CASSRGFGNTIYF
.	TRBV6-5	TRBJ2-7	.	TGTGCCAGCAGAGCAACAACAGGGTCCTACGAGCAGTACTTC	CASRATTGSYEQYF
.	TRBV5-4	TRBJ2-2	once	TGTGCCAGCAGCTTGGACTTAAGTACCGGGGAGCTGTTTTTT	CASSLDLSTGELFF
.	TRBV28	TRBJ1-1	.	TGTGCCAGCAGTTTTATTTTCTCAGACCCGGGAGGCACTGAAGCTTTCTTT	CASSFIFSDPGGTEAFF
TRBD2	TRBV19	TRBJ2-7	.	TGTGCCAGTAGTATACAGGGAGGGACCTACGAGCAGTACTTC	CASSIQGGTYEQYF
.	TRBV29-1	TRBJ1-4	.	TGCAGCGTTGAAGGGGTAGGAAATGAAAAACTGTTTTTT	CSVEGVGNEKLFF
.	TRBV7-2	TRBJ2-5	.	TGTGCCAGCAGCTCCGCCGGTTGGAGGGAGACCCAGTACTTC	CASSSAGWRETQYF
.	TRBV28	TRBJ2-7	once	TGTGCCAGCAGTTTAGGACAGCACCGCTACGAGCAGTACTTC	CASSLGQHRYEQYF